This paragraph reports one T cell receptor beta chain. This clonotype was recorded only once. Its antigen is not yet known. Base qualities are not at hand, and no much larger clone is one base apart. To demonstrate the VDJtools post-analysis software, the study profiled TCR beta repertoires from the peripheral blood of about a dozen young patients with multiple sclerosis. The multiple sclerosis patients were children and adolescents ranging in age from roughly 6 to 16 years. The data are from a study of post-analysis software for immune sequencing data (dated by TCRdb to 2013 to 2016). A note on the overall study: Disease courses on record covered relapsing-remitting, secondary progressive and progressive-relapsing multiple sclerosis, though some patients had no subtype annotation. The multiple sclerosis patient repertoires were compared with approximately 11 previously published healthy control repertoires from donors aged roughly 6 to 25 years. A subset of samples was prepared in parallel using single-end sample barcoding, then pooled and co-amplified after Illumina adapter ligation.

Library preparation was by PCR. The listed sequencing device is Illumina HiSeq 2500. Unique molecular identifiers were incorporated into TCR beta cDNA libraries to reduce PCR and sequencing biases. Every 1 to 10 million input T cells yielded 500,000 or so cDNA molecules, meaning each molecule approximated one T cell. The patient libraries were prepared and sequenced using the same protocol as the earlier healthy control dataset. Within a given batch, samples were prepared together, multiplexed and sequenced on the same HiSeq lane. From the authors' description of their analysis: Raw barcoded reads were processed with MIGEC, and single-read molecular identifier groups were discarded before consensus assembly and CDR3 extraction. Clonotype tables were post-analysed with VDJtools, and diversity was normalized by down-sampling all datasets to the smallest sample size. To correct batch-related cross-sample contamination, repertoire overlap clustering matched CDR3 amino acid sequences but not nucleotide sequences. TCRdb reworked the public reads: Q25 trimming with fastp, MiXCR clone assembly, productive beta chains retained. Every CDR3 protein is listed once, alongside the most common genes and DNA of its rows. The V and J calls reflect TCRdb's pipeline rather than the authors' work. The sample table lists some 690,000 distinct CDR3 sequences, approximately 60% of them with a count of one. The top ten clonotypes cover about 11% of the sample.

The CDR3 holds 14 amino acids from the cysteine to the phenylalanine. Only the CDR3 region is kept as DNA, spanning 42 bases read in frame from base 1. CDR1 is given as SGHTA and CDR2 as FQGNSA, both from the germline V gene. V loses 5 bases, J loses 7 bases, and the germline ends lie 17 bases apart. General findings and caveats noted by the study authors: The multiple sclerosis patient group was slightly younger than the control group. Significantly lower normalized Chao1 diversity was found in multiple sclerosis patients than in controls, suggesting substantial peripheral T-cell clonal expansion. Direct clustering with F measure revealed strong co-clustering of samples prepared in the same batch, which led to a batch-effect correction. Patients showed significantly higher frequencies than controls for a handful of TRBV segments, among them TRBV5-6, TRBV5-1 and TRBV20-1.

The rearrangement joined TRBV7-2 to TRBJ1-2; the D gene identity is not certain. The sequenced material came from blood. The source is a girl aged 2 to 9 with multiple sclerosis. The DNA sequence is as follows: TGTGCCAGCAGCACGAGAGGTGGTTCCCTTGGCTACACCTTC. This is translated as CASSTRGGSLGYTF.